The next 16 T cell receptor beta chains were all read from a single sample in a study of blood T cell repertoires in COVID-19. Only in-frame clones appear in the TCRdb table, and some are missing; sequencing was by immunoSEQ multiplex PCR. The table lists approximately 210,000 clones, around 80% of them singletons. The sequenced material came from PBMCs or T cells enriched from blood (not recorded which). Receptors were obtained from a man in his forties who had recovered from COVID-19.

The chain recombines TRBV19 with TRBJ2-5; 8 bases match TRBD2. With V trimmed by 4 bases and J by 4 bases, 11 bases remained unmatched. Germline assignment: CDR1 LNHDA and CDR2 SQIVND (reference sequence). This CDR3 region has 16 residues. The CDR3 sequence is CASSSHPGLGVETQYF. Written as DNA, the CDR3 is TGTGCCAGTAGTAGCCATCCGGGACTAGGGGTAGAGACCCAGTACTTC.

This clone was detected only a few times. The genes are TRBV11-2 and TRBJ1-6; 7 nucleotides align to TRBD1. There are 15 residues in the CDR3. After removal of 4 bases from V and 10 bases from J, the junction contained 10 bases not matched to a gene. CDR1 and CDR2 (germline): SGHAT, FQNNGV. The CDR3 nucleotides read TGTGCCAGCAGCTCCTTAGACAGGGTCGGATCACCCCTCCACTTT. The encoded protein is CASSSLDRVGSPLHF.

This chain joins TRBV12-3 or TRBV12-4 and TRBJ1-2; 10 bases are a match to TRBD1. The CDR3 runs to 13 residues. The V gene end was trimmed by 6 bases and the J gene end by 7 bases; junction bases not matched to a gene: 5. The CDR3 reads CASSQGQGFGYTF. The CDR3 region has the DNA TGTGCCAGCAGCCAGGGACAGGGGTTTGGCTACACCTTC.

V and J are TRBV11-1 and TRBJ1-4, with D possibly TRBD1 on 6 matching bases. V was clipped by 5 bases and J by 5 bases, with 15 bases between them. The CDR3 consists of 15 residues. CDR1 and CDR2 from the germline V gene are SGHAT and FQDESV (reference sequence). The CDR3 sequence: CASSRRGGLNEKLFF. The CDR3 DNA is TGTGCCAGCAGCCGAAGGGGGGGCCTAAATGAAAAACTGTTTTTT.

V and J are TRBV12-3 or TRBV12-4 and TRBJ1-4; no clear D gene. The CDR3 runs 11 residues. Trimming cost V 8 bases and J 2 bases, with 3 bases left between them. Here the CDR3 DNA reads TGTGCCAGCCGGACTAATGAAAAACTGTTTTTT. Translating gives CASRTNEKLFF.

The chain combines TRBV20-1 with TRBJ2-5; 8 bases align to TRBD1. The germline V gene encodes CDR1 DFQATT and CDR2 SNEGSKA (reference sequence). The J segment lost 5 bases and the V segment lost 6 bases, leaving 2 bases of the junction unmatched. The CDR3 has 11 residues. The CDR3 coding sequence is TGCAGTGCGACAGGGGCGGAGACCCAGTACTTC. Translating it yields CSATGAETQYF.

V gene TRBV4-2 combines with J gene TRBJ2-1; no clear D. Trimming pared 1 base from V and 8 bases from J, leaving 15 bases between. From germline, CDR1 is LGHNA and CDR2 YNFKEQ. This CDR3 is built from 15 residues. In DNA, the CDR3 is TGTGCCAGCAGCCAAGTGCCGTCTTCGGTCGATGAGCAGTTCTTC. Residues: CASSQVPSSVDEQFF.

The CDR3 DNA reads as TGTGCCAGCAGTTCAACTAGGACAGGTCGTCACTACTTC. Translation gives CASSSTRTGRHYF. The chain combines TRBV14 with TRBJ2-4; 7 bases fit TRBD1. J lost 16 bases, V lost 6 bases, and 15 bases had no gene match. The CDR3 loop spans 13 amino acids. CDR1 SGHDN and CDR2 FVKESK come from the germline V gene.

With respect to this clone: Other DNA sequences in the same sample also yield this CDR3. This chain connects TRBV7-9 to TRBJ1-3; tentatively, D is TRBD1 (5 bases). The germline V gene encodes CDR1 SEHNR and CDR2 FQNEAQ (reference sequence). V lost 5 bases, J lost 2 bases, and 10 bases lay in between. This CDR3 contains 14 residues. Written as DNA, the CDR3 is TGTGCCAGCAGCCCCGACAGAGCTGGAAACACCATATATTTT. This translates into CASSPDRAGNTIYF.

V and J are TRBV29-1 and TRBJ1-1; 7 bases map to TRBD1. The V gene's germline CDR1 is SQVTM and CDR2 ANQGSEA. After removal of 6 bases from V and 0 bases from J, the junction contained 4 bases not matched to a gene. This CDR3 spans 13 amino acids. CDR3 DNA: TGCAGCGTGGCGGGACAGATGAACACTGAAGCTTTCTTT. It is translated as CSVAGQMNTEAFF.

The chain links TRBV14 to TRBJ1-3, with unresolved D. The CDR3 is 13 residues long. Germline loops: CDR1 SGHDN, CDR2 FVKESK. V dropped 8 bases and J dropped 2 bases, with 10 bases sitting between them. Here the CDR3 DNA reads TGTGCCAGCCTAGGAAATACTGGAAACACCATATATTTT. It specifies CASLGNTGNTIYF.

This clone was recorded once. The chain is built from TRBV5-4 and TRBJ2-7; 8 bases align to TRBD1. V lost 4 bases to trimming and J lost 0 bases; unmatched junction nucleotides: 6. Germline loops: CDR1 SGHNT, CDR2 YYREEE (reference sequence). The length of the CDR3 is 15 residues. CDR3 residues: CASSKRTGSSYEQYF. DNA of the CDR3: TGTGCCAGCAGCAAGAGGACAGGGAGCTCCTACGAGCAGTACTTC. The full variable domain, in which reference TRBV5-4 and TRBJ2-7 provide the parts outside the CDR3, is ETGVTQSPTHLIKTRGQQVTLRCSSQSGHNTVSWYQQALGQGPQFIFQYYREEENGRGNFPPRFSGLQFPNYSSELNVNALELDDSALYLCASSKRTGSSYEQYFGPGTRLTVT.

The chain links TRBV5-1 to TRBJ2-1, with TRBD2 identical over 9 bases. The CDR3 has 15 amino acids. The V segment lost 2 bases and the J segment 4 bases; nucleotides outside the gene matches: 4. The germline V gene has CDR1 SGHRS and CDR2 YFSETQ. CDR3 nucleotide sequence: TGCGCCAGCAGCTTAACTAGCGGGTTATACAATGAGCAGTTCTTC. Translating gives CASSLTSGLYNEQFF.

J is TRBJ1-1 and V is TRBV30; D is unclear. Germline V lookup: CDR1 GTSNPN, CDR2 SVGIG (reference sequence). The CDR3 runs to 14 residues. Trimming stripped 3 bases from V and 4 bases from J, with 15 bases between. CDR3 DNA sequence: TGTGCCTGGAGGGGTACAGTTCGGGGCACTGAAGCTTTCTTT. It specifies CAWRGTVRGTEAFF.

The V call is TRBV28, the J call TRBJ2-2; TRBD2 matches at 9 bases. The CDR3 is 16 residues long. Trimming took 3 bases from V and 7 from J; bases not matched to a gene: 9. Germline CDR1 MDHEN, CDR2 SYDVKM. The CDR3 coding sequence is TGTGCCAGCAGTTTTATTAGCGGGAGTATTGGCGGGGAGCTGTTTTTT. Amino acid sequence: CASSFISGSIGGELFF.

V is TRBV10-3 and J is TRBJ2-7, with TRBD2 matching 7 bases. Trimming at V came to 6 bases and at J to 0 bases, leaving 8 bases not matched to a gene. The germline CDR1 and CDR2 sequences are ENHRY and SYGVKD. The CDR3 contains 15 residues. The CDR3 DNA sequence: TGTGCCATCAGAGACGGGACTACCCTCTCCTACGAGCAGTACTTC. Amino acids: CAIRDGTTLSYEQYF.